Listed below are T cell receptor beta chains from one sample, sequenced in a study of response to subunit inactivated influenza vaccine. TCRdb fed the RT-PCR reads into MiXCR, producing one record per CDR3 protein. The sample yields fewer than 750,000 distinct CDR3 sequences, roughly 15% seen once. The sequenced sample was PBMCs from blood, obtained about 11 days after vaccination. These TCRs come from a man aged 45 to 65 who received an inactivated influenza vaccine. The CDR3 runs from the conserved cysteine through the conserved F or W. The D gene is left open where the match is weak. Rows may omit the clone size; those that give it use once, few, many or a size class.

>NA|TRBJ2-1|TRBV10-3|NA|15
TGTGCCATCGGGGGCTCGCGGGAGTCCTCCAATGAGCAGTTCTTC
CAIGGSRESSNEQFF
>NA|TRBJ2-7|TRBV10-2|NA|14
TGCGCCAGCAGTGAGTCAAGTAGAGGCCACGAGCAGTACTTC
CASSESSRGHEQYF
>NA|TRBJ1-1|TRBV7-9|few|11
TGTGCCAGCAGCATAACAGGGGAAGCTTTCTTT
CASSITGEAFF
>TRBD1|TRBJ1-5|TRBV24-1|many|17
TGTGCCACCAGTGAGGGCCAGGGACAGGGGTTCTGGAAGCCCCAGCATTTT
CATSEGQGQGFWKPQHF
>NA|TRBJ2-7|TRBV5-1|few|13
TGCGCCAGCAGCTTGACGACGGCCTACGAGCAGTACTTC
CASSLTTAYEQYF
>NA|TRBJ2-7|TRBV20-1|once|16
TGCAGTGCTAGAGATTTCAGGCGGGACATATCCTACGAGCAGTACTTC
CSARDFRRDISYEQYF
>TRBD2|TRBJ2-1|TRBV6-2/TRBV6-3|NA|12
TGTGCCAGCAGCTTAGGACTAGCGGACCAGTTCTTC
CASSLGLADQFF
>TRBD2|TRBJ2-1|TRBV4-2|NA|16
TGTGCCAGCAGCCAAGAAGGGACTAGCGGGAGACATGAGCAGTTCTTC
CASSQEGTSGRHEQFF
>TRBD2|TRBJ2-1|TRBV5-1|many|15
TGCGCCAGCAGCTTGGCTTCTAGCGGGACTAATGAGCAGTTCTTC
CASSLASSGTNEQFF
>NA|TRBJ1-2|TRBV5-6|NA|12
TGTGCCAGCAGCTCGCCGAACCTTGGCTACACCTTC
CASSSPNLGYTF
>TRBD1|TRBJ1-5|TRBV5-4|NA|15
TGTGCCAGCAGCAGAGGGACAGATAGCAATCAGCCCCAGCATTTT
CASSRGTDSNQPQHF
>NA|TRBJ2-7|TRBV6-1|NA|13
TGTGCCAGCAGTGTTGATAGGGAGTACGAGCAGTACTTC
CASSVDREYEQYF
>NA|TRBJ2-1|TRBV20-1|few|14
TGCAGTGCTAGACGTCAGTTAAAGTACAATGAGCAGTTCTTC
CSARRQLKYNEQFF
>TRBD1|TRBJ2-5|TRBV29-1|NA|14
TGCAGCGGCAGGGACAGCAATACGGGTTGGACCCAGTACTTC
CSGRDSNTGWTQYF
>NA|TRBJ1-1|TRBV7-9|NA|13
TGTGCCAGCAGCTCCTCTCGGGGCATTGAAGCTTTCTTT
CASSSSRGIEAFF
>NA|TRBJ1-5|TRBV21-1|few|17
TGTGCCAGCATATGTTCGACAGGGGGCCTTAGCAATCAGCCCCAGCATTTT
CASICSTGGLSNQPQHF
>NA|TRBJ2-5|TRBV11-2|NA|13
TGTGCCAGCACCGTTAGCGGAGAAGAGACCCAGTACTTC
CASTVSGEETQYF
>NA|TRBJ2-1|TRBV24-1|many|11
TGTGCCACCAGCGCGTACAATGAGCAGTTCTTC
CATSAYNEQFF
>NA|TRBJ2-1|TRBV5-1|NA|14
TGCGCCATCAGCTTGGTTTCAGGGTGGAATGAGCAGTTCTTC
CAISLVSGWNEQFF
>TRBD1|TRBJ2-2|TRBV12-3/TRBV12-4|NA|18
TGTGCCAGCAGTTTTATCGGTCTAAAACAGGGGGCTGGCGGGGAGCTGTTTTTT
CASSFIGLKQGAGGELFF
>TRBD2|TRBJ2-5|TRBV7-2|few|16
TGTGCCAGCAGCCGGCTAGCGGGGGGGAACCAAGAGACCCAGTACTTC
CASSRLAGGNQETQYF
>NA|TRBJ1-2|TRBV20-1|few|13
TGCAGTGCTAGAGTCACAGGCCCCTATGGCTACACCTTC
CSARVTGPYGYTF
>NA|TRBJ1-2|TRBV20-1|few|11
TGCAGTGCTAGTGGGGGATTCGGCTACACCTTC
CSASGGFGYTF
>TRBD1|TRBJ2-3|TRBV6-1|few|19
TGTGCCAGCAGCATAGGCCAAGAGTACAGGGGGCCTGGGAGGGATACGCAGTATTTT
CASSIGQEYRGPGRDTQYF
>NA|TRBJ1-3|TRBV7-6|few|13
TGTGCCAGCAGCGACTTATACGGAAACACCATATATTTT
CASSDLYGNTIYF
>NA|TRBJ1-2|TRBV5-1|few|14
TGCGCCAGCAGCTTGGATCGAGGGTTTAAGGGCTACACCTTC
CASSLDRGFKGYTF
>TRBD2|TRBJ2-4|TRBV6-2/TRBV6-3|few|16
TGTGCCAGCAGGCCACCGGGACTAGGAGCCAAAAACATTCAGTACTTC
CASRPPGLGAKNIQYF
>NA|TRBJ2-1|TRBV5-4|NA|15
TGTGCCAGCAGCTTCCCCGGCGGCCCCTACAATGAGCAGTTCTTC
CASSFPGGPYNEQFF
>TRBD1|TRBJ2-1|TRBV6-5|few|15
TGTGCCAGCAGTTACGGGACAGGGGAATACAATGAGCAGTTCTTC
CASSYGTGEYNEQFF
>NA|TRBJ2-7|TRBV18|NA|13
TGTGCCAGCCATCGAATGGACGGCTACGAGCAGTACTTC
CASHRMDGYEQYF
>NA|TRBJ1-5|TRBV5-1|NA|15
TGCGCCAGCAGCTGGTCAGGGGCGGGCAATCAGCCCCAGCATTTT
CASSWSGAGNQPQHF
>NA|TRBJ1-2|TRBV28|few|11
TGTGCCAGCAGTTTCCCGGATGGCTACACCTTC
CASSFPDGYTF
>NA|TRBJ1-1|TRBV7-3|NA|14
TGTGCCAGCAGCCCCAGTGGGGGGAGCACTGAAGCTTTCTTT
CASSPSGGSTEAFF
>NA|TRBJ2-5|TRBV7-2|NA|13
TGTGCCAGCAGCCCCAGGCCGAGAGAGACCCAGTACTTC
CASSPRPRETQYF
>NA|TRBJ2-7|TRBV4-2|many|14
TGTGCCAGCAGCCAAGTAGGCGTACGGGGGGAGCAGTACTTC
CASSQVGVRGEQYF
>NA|TRBJ2-7|TRBV29-1|NA|13
TGCAGCGTCCTAACGAGACTCACCTACGAGCAGTACTTC
CSVLTRLTYEQYF
>TRBD2|TRBJ2-1|TRBV7-8|few|16
TGTGCCAGCAGCTATAGCGGGGGTTTCACCTACAATGAGCAGTTCTTC
CASSYSGGFTYNEQFF
>TRBD1|TRBJ1-5|TRBV20-1|few|12
TGCAGTGCTGGGACAGGCGATCAGCCCCAGCATTTT
CSAGTGDQPQHF
>TRBD2|TRBJ2-7|TRBV7-9|NA|15
TGTGCCAGCAGCCTGCTGGCTAGCGGGTCCTACGAGCAGTACTTC
CASSLLASGSYEQYF
>TRBD2|TRBJ2-1|TRBV4-3|NA|19
TGCGCCAGCAGCCAAGATTGGGGGCTAGCGGGGGGGCTCGTCTATGAGCAGTTCTTC
CASSQDWGLAGGLVYEQFF
>NA|TRBJ2-1|TRBV5-1|NA|14
TGCGCCAGCAGTACGGGGACCTCCTACAATGAGCAGTTCTTC
CASSTGTSYNEQFF
>NA|TRBJ1-6|TRBV6-5|few|15
TGTGCCAGCAGTTACGACGGGGCTGGTAATTCACCCCTCCACTTT
CASSYDGAGNSPLHF
>TRBD1|TRBJ2-7|TRBV7-3|NA|15
TGTGCCAGCAGCCCCCGAGGACAGGGGGACTACGAGCAGTACTTC
CASSPRGQGDYEQYF
>NA|TRBJ1-2|TRBV5-1|few|14
TGCGCCAGTCGACTTCAGACGACGGACTATGGCTACACCTTC
CASRLQTTDYGYTF
>NA|TRBJ2-1|TRBV20-1|many|11
TGCAGTGCTAGAGATCCTCCCCAGCAGTTCTTC
CSARDPPQQFF
>NA|TRBJ1-2|TRBV5-6|few|15
TGTGCCAGCACCAGGAACCCGGGACGGAACTATGGCTACACCTTC
CASTRNPGRNYGYTF
>TRBD1|TRBJ2-5|TRBV27|few|15
TGTGCCAGCAGCTATAGGGACAGACCTCAAGAGACCCAGTACTTC
CASSYRDRPQETQYF
>NA|TRBJ1-5|TRBV20-1|NA|15
TGCAGTGCTAACAGGGATGGGGTTGTCAATCAGCCCCAGCATTTT
CSANRDGVVNQPQHF
>NA|TRBJ2-4|TRBV12-3/TRBV12-4|many|12
TGTGCCAGCAGTACCACGGGGAACATTCAGTACTTC
CASSTTGNIQYF
>TRBD2|TRBJ2-7|TRBV7-9|NA|14
TGTGCCAGCAGCTCTAGCGGGAGGACCTACGAGCAGTACTTC
CASSSSGRTYEQYF
>NA|TRBJ2-5|TRBV29-1|NA|16
TGCAGCGTTGTCCCTTGGAGGGGCAGGGGACAGGAGACCCAGTACTTC
CSVVPWRGRGQETQYF
>NA|TRBJ2-1|TRBV5-1|few|14
TGCGCCAGCAGCTTACACGACAGTTGGATCGAGCAGTTCTTC
CASSLHDSWIEQFF